Detailed here is one T cell receptor beta chain. The antigen is unknown. A read error may account for a junction end that differs from germline. The data derive from a study of regulatory dendritic cells for organ transplantation. Across the whole study: Regulatory dendritic cells came from monocytes given vitamin D3 and IL-10. Findings and limits, study-wide: Memory CD8+ clonal expansion seemed more limited with regulatory than mature dendritic cells.

CFSE-labeled sorted T cells met regulatory or mature dendritic cells for under 6 days. Memory T cells were CD45RO+, naive were CD45RA+, sorted by FACS. Only in-frame clones appear in the TCRdb table, and some are missing; sequencing was by immunoSEQ multiplex PCR. The top ten hold roughly 0.6% of the sample, which has 9,500 to 15,000 clones, roughly 69% seen once. This CDR3 region has 11 residues. Germline CDR1 and CDR2: SNHLY and FYNNEI. This rearrangement joins TRBV2 to TRBJ1-6, with D possibly being TRBD1 (6 bases). This receptor was obtained from a human donor in good health. Sequencing was done on a sample of naive CD4+ T cells from blood cultured with regulatory dendritic cells. This sample's subset: CD45RA+ naive T cells. CDR3 DNA: TGTGCCAGCACCTTAACAGACGGGACAAACTTT. Protein product: CASTLTDGTNF.